Shown below are 3 T cell receptor beta chains from a single sample sequenced in a study of Ad26.COV2.S vaccination and SARS-CoV-2 variants. The assay was immunoSEQ multiplex PCR, and TCRdb's table has in-frame clones only and misses some. The sample holds roughly 500,000 clones, around nine tenths seen once. As for treatment: 15 to 20 received Ad26.COV2.S at low or high dose, single or two shots; 5 received placebo; per-sample allocation not given. Vaccine and placebo recipients were sampled on day 63 after the first injection. This material consisted of peripheral blood, taken in a trial of Ad26.COV2.S vaccine versus placebo. The source is a person between 18 and 60 years old who received the Ad26.COV2.S COVID-19 vaccine or a placebo.

The gene calls are TRBV28 and TRBJ2-1; the match to TRBD2 covers 9 bases. Germline-derived CDR1 and CDR2 are MDHEN and SYDVKM. CDR3 length equals 16 residues. The V and J ends lost 5 bases and 2 bases, in that order; junction bases with no gene match: 7. The CDR3 loop reads CASSPVAGEPYNEQFF. The DNA for the CDR3 is TGTGCCAGCAGTCCTGTAGCGGGAGAACCCTACAATGAGCAGTTCTTC.

This rearrangement joins TRBV9 to TRBJ2-7, with D unclear. Trimming pared 3 bases from V and 6 bases from J, leaving 7 bases between. The CDR3 covers 11 residues. Germline lookup yields CDR1 SGDLS and CDR2 YYNGEE. CDR3: CASSGSREQYF. In DNA form, the CDR3 reads TGTGCCAGCAGCGGGTCGCGCGAGCAGTACTTC.

The V gene is TRBV14, the J gene TRBJ1-6; D not resolved. Germline loops: CDR1 SGHDN, CDR2 FVKESK. The V and J ends lost 0 bases and 7 bases respectively, with 13 bases between them. This CDR3 comprises 16 residues. The CDR3 here is CASSQERSLKNSPLHF. In nucleotides, the CDR3 is TGTGCCAGCAGCCAAGAAAGGAGTCTCAAGAATTCACCCCTCCACTTT. The variable domain in full, with the rest retrieved from reference TRBV14 and TRBJ1-6, is EAGVTQFPSHSVIEKGQTVTLRCDPISGHDNLYWYRRVMGKEIKFLLHFVKESKQDESGMPNNRFLAERTGGTYSTLKVQPAELEDSGVYFCASSQERSLKNSPLHFGNGTRLTVT.